This T cell receptor (beta chain) was found in a study of blood T cells in healthy people across ages. Whole-study results and caveats: Diversity was higher, and naive CD4+ cells more numerous, in long-lived donors than in aged donors. CMV status of donors was not determined, possibly confounding expanded clonotype changes.

Next came a second PCR, run for about 7 to 12 cycles, which used a sample-barcoded 5' primer along with a J-beta primer mix. Each TCR beta cDNA got a 12-nucleotide random molecular identifier. TCRdb reprocessed the 5' RACE reads with MiXCR, giving one entry per CDR3 protein. The sample includes about 640,000 distinct CDR3 sequences, roughly 43% of them seen just once. In terms of origin and age, donors were healthy Caucasian individuals from Russia aged 6 to 90. This CDR3 has 13 residues. V lost 6 bases and J lost 3, with 13 bases in between. From germline, CDR1 is DFQATT and CDR2 SNEGSKA (reference sequence). As to this clonotype: Its antigen is as yet unknown.

The receptor was derived from a man older than 75 in good health. The specimen was blood. The gene calls are TRBV20-1 and TRBJ2-3; D possibly corresponds to TRBD2 (7 bases). CDR3 residues: CSAEGGATDTQYF. CDR3 coding DNA: TGCAGTGCCGAAGGGGGGGCGACAGATACGCAGTATTTT.